The 6 T cell receptor beta chains below all came from one sample that was sequenced in a study of cytomegalovirus exposure and HLA in healthy donors. Vbeta (60) and Jbeta (13) primers were used in the PCR. TCRdb's copy holds only in-frame clones and misses some; the assay was immunoSEQ multiplex PCR. This sample yields some 150,000 clones, of which roughly 72% are seen a single time; roughly 1.9% belongs to the top ten. Sequenced material: PBMCs. The receptors come from a woman aged 25 to 39 in good health and CMV-seropositive.

Only one count was recorded for this clone. This rearrangement joins TRBV5-1 to TRBJ2-1; weak D call: TRBD2 (7 bases). The CDR3 loop spans 16 amino acids. Trimming removed 4 bases at V and 9 bases at J, with 23 bases between. Germline values: CDR1 SGHRS, CDR2 YFSETQ. The DNA for the CDR3 is TGCGCCAGCAGCCGAGGGGAGCGGGGCGGAGGGGGTGAGCAGTTCTTC. This codes for CASSRGERGGGGEQFF.

A few counts support this clone. This chain uses TRBV9 with TRBJ1-6, with a weak D call TRBD1 (6 bases). CDR1 is SGDLS and CDR2 is YYNGEE in the germline V gene. This CDR3 comprises 16 residues. Deletions cut 6 bases from V and 9 bases from J, with 22 bases between. In DNA form, the CDR3 reads TGTGCCAGCACCAAGGACAGCGCTGTACTCGGTTCACCCCTCCACTTT. Translated, it gives CASTKDSAVLGSPLHF.

The table lists this clone with many counts. CDR3 in amino acids: CASSLNGGQPQHF. CDR3 in DNA: TGTGCCAGCAGTCTCAACGGGGGTCAGCCCCAGCATTTT. The V call is TRBV6-5, the J call TRBJ1-5, with D possibly matching TRBD1 (5 bases). The germline V gene has CDR1 MNHEY and CDR2 SVGAGI. The CDR3 covers 13 residues. Trimming shortened V by 5 bases and J by 6 bases, and 11 bases separated the two germline ends.

The chain is built from TRBV19 and TRBJ2-7; TRBD1 matches at 7 bases. Germline-derived CDR1 and CDR2 are LNHDA and SQIVND (reference sequence). The CDR3 is 12 amino acids. V gave up 8 bases and J gave up 7 bases; unmatched junction bases: 8. For the CDR3, the DNA is TGTGCCAGTTCTTTCGTCAGGGGGGAGCAGTACTTC. Amino acid sequence: CASSFVRGEQYF.

The chain couples TRBV5-6 to TRBJ2-3, with 10 bases fitting TRBD2. The CDR3 spans 17 residues. V lost 1 base, J lost 8 bases, and 13 bases stayed unmatched. The germline V gene has CDR1 SGHDT and CDR2 YYEEEE. In nucleotides, the CDR3 is TGTGCCAGCAGCTTGAGGTCTAGCGGGAGTCTCCATGCTACGCAGTATTTT. Translated: CASSLRSSGSLHATQYF.

This chain connects TRBV6-1 to TRBJ1-5, with unresolved D. Germline loops: CDR1 MNHNS, CDR2 SASEGT. The CDR3 covers 14 residues. V was cut by 1 base and J by 6 bases, with 10 bases left in between. CDR3 amino acids: CASSEGVSSQPQHF. The CDR3 nucleotides read TGTGCCAGCAGTGAAGGTGTCTCGAGTCAGCCCCAGCATTTT.